Presented here are 17 T cell receptor beta chains from one specimen sequenced in a study of shared clonotypes between healthy human individuals. Assay: immunoSEQ multiplex PCR; the TCRdb copy retains only in-frame clones and omits some. The sample has about a million clones; 76% are singletons. Material: memory CD4+ T cells sorted from blood. Indicated subset: CD45RA-negative fraction. All receptors come from a man between 18 and 29 years old in good health.

The chain uses TRBV5-5 and TRBJ2-7; no definite D call. V gave up 2 bases and J gave up 2 bases, with 11 bases separating them. Per the germline V gene, CDR1 is SGHKS and CDR2 is YYEKEE (reference sequence). There are 14 residues in the CDR3. CDR3 loop: CASSFSTATYEQYF. The CDR3 bases are TGTGCCAGCAGCTTTTCTACAGCAACCTACGAGCAGTACTTC. Filled out from reference TRBV5-5 and TRBJ2-7, the complete variable domain reads DAGVTQSPTHLIKTRGQQVTLRCSPISGHKSVSWYQQVLGQGPQFIFQYYEKEERGRGNFPDRFSARQFPNYSSELNVNALLLGDSALYLCASSFSTATYEQYFGPGTRLTVT.

In its sample, this clone was seen once. The chain joins TRBV12-5 to TRBJ2-7; unclear D gene. The V end lost 2 bases, the J end lost 1 base, and 3 bases lay between the germline ends. Looked up from germline, CDR1 is LGHNT and CDR2 is FRNRAP. The length of the CDR3 is 12 residues. The chain's CDR3 is CASGLTSYEQYF. The CDR3, as DNA: TGTGCTAGTGGTTTGACGTCCTACGAGCAGTACTTC.

Only a few counts were recorded for this clone. The chain has TRBV4-1 and TRBJ1-5; no firm D call. This CDR3 is 16 amino acids long. The germline gives CDR1 MGHRA, CDR2 YSYEKL. Trimming cost V 1 base and J 1 base, with 11 bases left between them. In DNA, the CDR3 is TGCGCCAGCAGCCAAGTTGATCTCGTGAGCAATCAGCCCCAGCATTTT. Protein sequence: CASSQVDLVSNQPQHF.

The gene calls are TRBV5-6 and TRBJ2-7, with TRBD1 matching over 7 bases. The CDR3 is 14 amino acids. The J segment lost 1 base and the V segment lost 2 bases, leaving 3 bases of the junction unmatched. Germline loops: CDR1 SGHDT, CDR2 YYEEEE. CDR3 DNA sequence: TGTGCCAGCAGCTTAGGGGACAGTTCCTACGAGCAGTACTTC. Its protein is CASSLGDSSYEQYF.

This clone was picked up a small number of times. Other DNA sequences in the same sample also yield this CDR3. V is TRBV30 and J is TRBJ2-5; D gene unclear. The CDR3 runs to 11 residues. CDR1 and CDR2 (germline): GTSNPN, SVGIG (reference sequence). Trimming removed 0 bases from V and 4 bases from J, with 3 bases in between. Here the CDR3 reads CAWSVGETQYF. The CDR3 region has the DNA TGTGCCTGGAGTGTGGGAGAGACCCAGTACTTC.

Concerning this clone itself: Within the sample, other DNA sequences also encode this same CDR3. The CDR3 DNA is TGCGCCAGCAGCTTGGCCGGGAGGGATAATTCACCCCTCCACTTT. Translation: CASSLAGRDNSPLHF. J is TRBJ1-6 and V is TRBV5-1; the D is unclear. Germline CDR1 reads SGHRS; CDR2 reads YFSETQ. This CDR3 region has 15 residues. Deletions cut 0 bases from V and 5 bases from J, with 9 bases between.

V gene TRBV5-1 combines with J gene TRBJ1-4; TRBD1 might be the D (5 bases). Germline CDR1 reads SGHRS; CDR2 reads YFSETQ. V was cut by 5 bases and J by 8 bases, with 16 bases left in between. This CDR3 is built from 14 residues. As DNA, the CDR3 is TGCGCCAGCAGGTCCCCGGGGGTAGAAGAAAAACTGTTTTTT. It translates to CASRSPGVEEKLFF. The full variable domain, its missing parts supplied by reference TRBV5-1 and TRBJ1-4, is KAGVTQTPRYLIKTRGQQVTLSCSPISGHRSVSWYQQTPGQGLQFLFEYFSETQRNKGNFPGRFSGRQFSNSRSEMNVSTLELGDSALYLCASRSPGVEEKLFFGSGTQLSVL.

The chain combines TRBV18 with TRBJ2-1, with 10 bases matching TRBD1. Germline V gene lookup returns CDR1 KGHSH and CDR2 LQKENI. This CDR3 has 18 residues. Unmatched junction bases numbered 13, after V lost 3 bases and J lost 5 bases. The CDR3 region is CASSPERTGGLTNNEQFF. The CDR3 region has the DNA TGTGCCAGCTCACCGGAGAGGACAGGGGGTTTAACAAACAATGAGCAGTTCTTC.

The chain is built from TRBV6-1 and TRBJ1-2; unclear D gene. The CDR3 has 16 residues. CDR1 is MNHNS and CDR2 is SASEGT in the germline V gene. The V and J ends lost 4 bases and 3 bases respectively, with 18 bases between them. DNA for the CDR3: TGTGCCAGCAGTGTCTTCGGGCCTCCCCAAGACTATGGCTACACCTTC. Protein: CASSVFGPPQDYGYTF.

This clone has a count of ten or more. This rearrangement joins TRBV19 to TRBJ1-5; D uncertain. Trimming stripped 5 bases from V and 4 bases from J, with 9 bases between. Germline V gene lookup returns CDR1 LNHDA and CDR2 SQIVND (reference sequence). The CDR3 consists of 13 residues. The CDR3 protein is CASSSTLNQPQHF. Here the CDR3 DNA reads TGTGCCAGTAGTTCGACTCTGAATCAGCCCCAGCATTTT.

The chain links TRBV30 to TRBJ1-6; D is perhaps TRBD1 (5 bases). This CDR3 spans 15 amino acids. The V gene's germline CDR1 is GTSNPN and CDR2 SVGIG (reference sequence). Trimming left V 1 base short and J 10 bases short, with 17 bases between. The CDR3 DNA follows: TGTGCCTGGAGTGGAGAAGGGCAGGGAAGCTCACCCCTCCACTTT. This gives the protein CAWSGEGQGSSPLHF. Using reference TRBV30 and TRBJ1-6 for the parts outside the CDR3, the full variable domain is SQTIHQWPATLVQPVGSPLSLECTVEGTSNPNLYWYRQAAGRGLQLLFYSVGIGQISSEVPQNLSASRPQDRQFILSSKKLLLSDSGFYLCAWSGEGQGSSPLHFGNGTRLTVT.

J is TRBJ2-3 and V is TRBV18; 7 nucleotides line up with TRBD2. Per germline, CDR1 KGHSH and CDR2 LQKENI. The CDR3 runs 18 residues. V dropped 1 base and J dropped 0; count of bases not matched to a gene: 10. CDR3 sequence (DNA): TGTGCCAGCTCACCACAGCAGCCTAGCGGAACTAGCACAGATACGCAGTATTTT. Protein sequence: CASSPQQPSGTSTDTQYF.

The rearrangement uses TRBV28 and TRBJ1-4; tentative D call: TRBD1 (5 bases). Germline V gene data show CDR1 as MDHEN and CDR2 as SYDVKM. Trimming shortened V by 7 bases and J by 8 bases, and 17 bases separated the two germline ends. The CDR3 runs to 14 residues. The CDR3, as DNA: TGTGCCAGCATGTCCCCGCAGGGAACCGAAAAACTGTTTTTT. Translation gives CASMSPQGTEKLFF.

The chain recombines TRBV6-5 with TRBJ2-7; possible D gene TRBD2, 6 bases. V lost 9 bases and J lost 0, with 15 bases in between. CDR1 and CDR2 (germline): MNHEY, SVGAGI. CDR3 length: 14 residues. The CDR3 spells CASSGTRSSYEQYF. CDR3 coding DNA: TGTGCCAGTAGTGGGACTCGAAGCTCCTACGAGCAGTACTTC.

This clone has more than one count but fewer than ten. The rearrangement links TRBV28 to TRBJ1-5; D remains unclear. The germline CDR1 and CDR2 sequences are MDHEN and SYDVKM. The CDR3 is 11 amino acids. Trimming took 8 bases from V and 7 from J, leaving 9 bases between them. In DNA form, the CDR3 reads TGTGCCAGCGGACCTCTCCAGCCCCAGCATTTT. It codes for CASGPLQPQHF. Supplemented by reference TRBV28 and TRBJ1-5, the full variable domain reads DVKVTQSSRYLVKRTGEKVFLECVQDMDHENMFWYRQDPGLGLRLIYFSYDVKMKEKGDIPEGYSVSREKKERFSLILESASTNQTSMYLCASGPLQPQHFGDGTRLSIL.

V is TRBV11-1 and J is TRBJ1-4; the D is unclear. From germline, CDR1 is SGHAT and CDR2 FQDESV (reference sequence). V lost 5 bases and J 8 bases, leaving 12 bases between the germline ends. The length of the CDR3 is 13 residues. Here the CDR3 reads CASSAGFREKLFF. CDR3 in DNA: TGTGCCAGCAGCGCGGGGTTTCGGGAAAAACTGTTTTTT.

J is TRBJ2-5 and V is TRBV29-1; 7 bases are shared with TRBD1. Germline CDR1 SQVTM, CDR2 ANQGSEA. The CDR3 is 14 amino acids. The CDR3 DNA reads TGCAGTGGGAGTGCCGAGACAGGGTCGTCTCATCAGTACTTC. It encodes CSGSAETGSSHQYF.